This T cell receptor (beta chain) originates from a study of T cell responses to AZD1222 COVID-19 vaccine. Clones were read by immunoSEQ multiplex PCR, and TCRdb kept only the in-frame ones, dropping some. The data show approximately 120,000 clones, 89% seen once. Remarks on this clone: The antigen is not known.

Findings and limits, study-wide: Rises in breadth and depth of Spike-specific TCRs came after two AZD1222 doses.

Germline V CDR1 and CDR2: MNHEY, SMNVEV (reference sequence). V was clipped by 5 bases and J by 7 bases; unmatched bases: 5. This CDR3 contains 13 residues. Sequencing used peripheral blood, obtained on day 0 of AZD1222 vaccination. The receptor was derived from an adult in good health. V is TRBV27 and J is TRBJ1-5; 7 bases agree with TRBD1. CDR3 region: CASSPDRDQPQHF. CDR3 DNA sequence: TGTGCCAGCAGTCCTGACAGGGACCAGCCCCAGCATTTT.